These T cell receptor beta chains were read from a single sample in a study of blood T cell repertoires in COVID-19. Here immunoSEQ multiplex PCR was the method, and the copy in TCRdb shows in-frame clones only, minus some. The profile covers around 150,000 clones, with roughly 85% appearing a single time and 3% to 4% taken by the ten largest. The sample consisted of peripheral blood. The receptors originated from a man aged 70 or older with acute or convalescent COVID-19. The CDR3 runs from the conserved cysteine through the conserved F or W. A D gene is named only where the DNA matches it firmly. Expanded clones get a size class; other rows say once, few or many, or leave the size out.

clone size,J gene,D gene,V gene,CDR3 protein,CDR3 DNA
-,TRBJ1-5,-,TRBV28,CASSENNQPQHF,TGTGCCAGCAGTGAGAACAATCAGCCCCAGCATTTT
-,TRBJ2-1,-,TRBV18,CASSPFAGDITNGQFF,TGTGCCAGCTCACCCTTTGCAGGCGATATAACCAATGGGCAGTTCTTC
-,TRBJ2-7,-,TRBV25-1,CASSESGIYEQYF,TGTGCCAGCAGTGAGTCAGGGATCTACGAGCAGTACTTC
-,TRBJ1-1,-,TRBV6-5,CASSYGRGRVNTEAFF,TGTGCCAGCAGTTACGGGCGAGGCAGGGTGAACACTGAAGCTTTCTTT
-,TRBJ1-2,-,TRBV4-1,CASSQETEEYYGYTF,TGCGCCAGCAGCCAAGAGACAGAAGAGTACTATGGCTACACCTTC
-,TRBJ2-7,-,TRBV27,CASSLRGTYEQYF,TGTGCCAGCAGTTTAAGGGGTACCTACGAGCAGTACTTC
few,TRBJ1-1,-,TRBV10-3,CAIADGGETEAFF,TGTGCCATCGCTGACGGGGGTGAAACTGAAGCTTTCTTT
-,TRBJ2-7,-,TRBV6-1,CASSEPGGRGYEQYF,TGTGCCAGCAGTGAACCCGGCGGCAGGGGCTACGAGCAGTACTTC
-,TRBJ2-7,-,TRBV28,CASTALDTEYEQYF,TGTGCCAGCACTGCTCTGGACACAGAATACGAGCAGTACTTC
-,TRBJ2-3,-,TRBV28,CASSFGGSTDTQYF,TGTGCCAGCAGTTTCGGCGGGAGCACAGATACGCAGTATTTT
-,TRBJ2-3,TRBD1,TRBV5-1,CASSLRGQADTQYF,TGCGCCAGCAGCTTGAGGGGACAGGCAGATACGCAGTATTTT
-,TRBJ1-1,-,TRBV24-1,CATSDQANTEAFF,TGTGCCACCAGTGACCAGGCAAACACTGAAGCTTTCTTT
-,TRBJ2-1,TRBD2,TRBV3-1/TRBV3-2,CASSLLAASYNEQFF,TGTGCCAGCAGCCTTCTAGCGGCATCCTACAATGAGCAGTTCTTC
few,TRBJ1-5,-,TRBV6-2/TRBV6-3,CASSYLGQANQPQHF,TGTGCCAGCAGTTACTTGGGCCAGGCCAATCAGCCCCAGCATTTT
-,TRBJ2-7,TRBD1,TRBV11-3,CASSPNRGGEQYF,TGTGCCAGCAGCCCCAACAGGGGTGGCGAGCAGTACTTC
-,TRBJ2-7,TRBD1,TRBV6-1,CASSEGRGLEEQYF,TGTGCCAGCAGTGAAGGCAGGGGGTTGGAGGAGCAGTACTTC
-,TRBJ1-3,TRBD1,TRBV10-3,CAISESTGGLDTIYF,TGTGCCATCTCGGAGAGCACAGGGGGCTTGGACACCATATATTTT
-,TRBJ1-2,-,TRBV4-1,CASSQDRIRGTNYGYTF,TGCGCCAGCAGCCAAGATCGAATCCGCGGAACTAACTATGGCTACACCTTC
once,TRBJ2-3,-,TRBV10-3,CAISEGGTPGTDTQYF,TGTGCCATCAGTGAAGGCGGGACGCCTGGCACAGATACGCAGTATTTT
many,TRBJ2-3,TRBD2,TRBV7-9,CASSPRTSGSLDTQYF,TGTGCCAGCAGTCCAAGGACTAGCGGGAGTCTAGATACGCAGTATTTT
-,TRBJ2-1,TRBD2,TRBV4-2,CASSQGLAGVHEQFF,TGTGCCAGCAGCCAAGGTCTAGCGGGAGTCCATGAGCAGTTCTTC
few,TRBJ1-6,-,TRBV7-2,CASSLGQFAFSSPLHF,TGTGCCAGCAGCTTAGGACAGTTCGCGTTCTCTTCACCCCTCCACTTT
-,TRBJ2-7,TRBD1,TRBV7-2,CASSAGGRLGSMGYEQYF,TGTGCCAGCAGCGCAGGGGGCCGATTAGGTTCTATGGGCTACGAGCAGTACTTC
-,TRBJ2-3,-,TRBV6-2/TRBV6-3,CASSYSTWDSGSDTQYF,TGTGCCAGCAGTTACTCGACTTGGGACAGCGGGTCAGATACGCAGTATTTT
-,TRBJ2-3,TRBD2,TRBV25-1,CASSEWGSGGPTDTQYF,TGTGCCAGCAGTGAATGGGGTAGCGGGGGACCCACAGATACGCAGTATTTT
-,TRBJ2-3,TRBD1,TRBV9,CASSAMTGMQDTQYF,TGTGCCAGCAGCGCCATGACAGGGATGCAAGATACGCAGTATTTT
-,TRBJ2-1,TRBD1,TRBV27,CASRRQGGSYNEQFF,TGTGCCAGCAGAAGACAGGGGGGCTCCTACAATGAGCAGTTCTTC
once,TRBJ1-1,-,TRBV7-2,CASSQHVPGPMNTEAFF,TGTGCCAGCAGCCAGCATGTCCCGGGTCCAATGAACACTGAAGCTTTCTTT
-,TRBJ2-7,-,TRBV12-5,CASGLLTDYEQYF,TGTGCTAGTGGTCTCCTGACAGACTACGAGCAGTACTTC
-,TRBJ2-1,TRBD1,TRBV2,CASSPTGSYNEQFF,TGTGCCAGCAGCCCGACAGGGTCCTACAATGAGCAGTTCTTC
-,TRBJ1-1,-,TRBV25-1,CASSPSKGNKVEAFF,TGTGCCAGCAGCCCATCTAAGGGGAATAAAGTTGAAGCTTTCTTT